Sequencing of this T cell receptor beta chain was carried out in a study of T cells in localized non-small cell lung cancer. Overall study results and limits: There was an association of higher blood T cell density with longer overall survival.

V lost 5 bases to trimming and J lost 5 bases, with 15 bases between them. The CDR3 is 14 residues long. Germline CDR1 and CDR2: MNHNS and SASEGT. Produced via immunoSEQ multiplex PCR; TCRdb's table is partial and in-frame only. The repertoire holds 10,000 to 15,000 clones, with about four fifths as singletons. Turning to this clone: No antigen is known for it.

This clonotype was sampled from a male donor older than 55 with stage I squamous cell lung carcinoma. The chain employs TRBV6-1 and TRBJ1-1, with D possibly being TRBD1 (5 bases). Source: peripheral blood, taken before any cancer treatment. In nucleotides, the CDR3 is TGTGCCAGCAGTCCCTCGGGGGGAGGGACTGAAGCTTTCTTT. Residues: CASSPSGGGTEAFF.